This T cell receptor beta chain was captured by sequencing in a study of T cells in Graves' hyperthyroidism and ophthalmopathy. Whole-study context: Peripheral blood was drawn at first diagnosis, prior to all treatment.

It was RNA transcripts that yielded the amplified TCR beta CDR3 regions. During a first-round RT-PCR of the TCR CDR3, the HTBI primer set was used. TCRdb recomputed calls from the multiplex PCR reads with MiXCR, one row per CDR3 protein. The sample lists roughly 550,000 distinct CDR3 sequences, roughly 16% occurring once. Sequences were obtained from blood. This sequence was found in a woman aged 25 to 39 with Graves' ophthalmopathy.

The CDR3 nucleotides are TGCAGCGATAGCAGTCAGGAGACCCAGTACTTC. This encodes CSDSSQETQYF. The rearrangement uses TRBV20-1 and TRBJ2-5; no definite D call. Per the germline V gene, CDR1 is DFQATT and CDR2 is SNEGSKA (reference sequence). This CDR3 has 11 residues.